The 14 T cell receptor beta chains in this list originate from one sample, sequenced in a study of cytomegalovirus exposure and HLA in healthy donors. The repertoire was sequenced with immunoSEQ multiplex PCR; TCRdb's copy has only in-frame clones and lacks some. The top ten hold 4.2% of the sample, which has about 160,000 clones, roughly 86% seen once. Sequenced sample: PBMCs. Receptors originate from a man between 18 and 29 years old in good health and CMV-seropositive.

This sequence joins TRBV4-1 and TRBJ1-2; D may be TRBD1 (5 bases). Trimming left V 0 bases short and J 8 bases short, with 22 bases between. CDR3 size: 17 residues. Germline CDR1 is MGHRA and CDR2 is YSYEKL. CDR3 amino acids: CASSQDPEASGYLGYTF. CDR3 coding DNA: TGCGCCAGCAGCCAAGATCCCGAGGCTTCAGGGTATCTAGGCTACACCTTC.

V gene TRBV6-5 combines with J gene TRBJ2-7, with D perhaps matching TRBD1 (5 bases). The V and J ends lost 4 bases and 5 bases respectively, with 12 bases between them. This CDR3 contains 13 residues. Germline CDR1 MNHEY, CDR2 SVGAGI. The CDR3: CASSLQEGDEQYF. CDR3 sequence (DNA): TGTGCCAGCAGTTTACAGGAAGGCGACGAGCAGTACTTC.

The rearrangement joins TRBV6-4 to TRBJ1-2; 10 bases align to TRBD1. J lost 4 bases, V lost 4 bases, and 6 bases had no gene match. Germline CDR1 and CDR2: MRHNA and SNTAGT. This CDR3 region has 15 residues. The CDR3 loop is CASSVGTGAIYGYTF. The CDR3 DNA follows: TGTGCCAGCAGTGTTGGGACAGGGGCTATCTATGGCTACACCTTC.

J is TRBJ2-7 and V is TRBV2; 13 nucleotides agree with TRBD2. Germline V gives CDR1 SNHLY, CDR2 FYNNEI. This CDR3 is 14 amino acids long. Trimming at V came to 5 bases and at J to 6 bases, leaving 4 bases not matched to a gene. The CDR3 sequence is CASSWTSGSSEQYF. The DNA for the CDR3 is TGTGCCAGCAGTTGGACTAGCGGGAGCAGCGAGCAGTACTTC.

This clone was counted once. The DNA for the CDR3 is TGTGCCAGCAGCATAGGACTAGCGGGAAGCACAGATACGCAGTATTTT. It encodes CASSIGLAGSTDTQYF. This rearrangement joins TRBV7-9 to TRBJ2-3; 12 positions match TRBD2. CDR1 and CDR2 (germline): SEHNR, FQNEAQ (reference sequence). Unmatched junction bases numbered 3, after V lost 5 bases and J lost 0 bases. This CDR3 spans 16 amino acids.

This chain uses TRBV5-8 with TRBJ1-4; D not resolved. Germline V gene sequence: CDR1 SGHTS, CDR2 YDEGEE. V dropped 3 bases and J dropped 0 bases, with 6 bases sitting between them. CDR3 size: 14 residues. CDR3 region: CASSSHATNEKLFF. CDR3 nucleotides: TGTGCCAGCAGCTCCCATGCAACTAATGAAAAACTGTTTTTT. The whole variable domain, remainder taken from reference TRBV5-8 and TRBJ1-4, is EAGVTQSPTHLIKTRGQQATLRCSPISGHTSVYWYQQALGLGLQFLLWYDEGEERNRGNFPPRFSGRQFPNYSSELNVNALELEDSALYLCASSSHATNEKLFFGSGTQLSVL.

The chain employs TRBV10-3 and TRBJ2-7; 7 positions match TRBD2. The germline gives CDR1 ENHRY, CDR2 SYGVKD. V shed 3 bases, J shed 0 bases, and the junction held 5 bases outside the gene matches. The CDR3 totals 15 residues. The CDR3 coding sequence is TGTGCCATCAGTGAATCCGGCGGGAGCTCCTACGAGCAGTACTTC. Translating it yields CAISESGGSSYEQYF.

CDR3 bases: TGTGCCAGCACCACCGGACAGGGTGGTGAGCAGTTCTTC. Translation gives CASTTGQGGEQFF. The genes are TRBV28 and TRBJ2-1; 8 bases agree with TRBD1. The CDR3 has 13 amino acids. Germline V gene sequence: CDR1 MDHEN, CDR2 SYDVKM. V lost 7 bases to trimming and J lost 9 bases; unmatched junction nucleotides: 8.

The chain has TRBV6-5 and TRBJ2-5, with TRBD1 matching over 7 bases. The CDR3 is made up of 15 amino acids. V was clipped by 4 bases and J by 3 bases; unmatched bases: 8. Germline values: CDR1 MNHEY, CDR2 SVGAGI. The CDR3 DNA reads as TGTGCCAGCAGTTCACCGTCACAGGGGAAAGAGACCCAGTACTTC. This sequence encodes CASSSPSQGKETQYF.

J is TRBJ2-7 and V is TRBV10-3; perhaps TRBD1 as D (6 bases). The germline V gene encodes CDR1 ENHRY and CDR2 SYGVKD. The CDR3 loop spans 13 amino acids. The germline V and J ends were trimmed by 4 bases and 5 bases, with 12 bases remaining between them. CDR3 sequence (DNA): TGTGCCATCAGTGTCGACAGGTTGGACGAGCAGTACTTC. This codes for CAISVDRLDEQYF.

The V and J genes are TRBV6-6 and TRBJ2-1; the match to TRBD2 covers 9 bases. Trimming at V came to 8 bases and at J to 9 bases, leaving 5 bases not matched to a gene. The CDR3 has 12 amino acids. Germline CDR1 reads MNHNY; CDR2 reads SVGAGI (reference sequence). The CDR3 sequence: CASFSGSGEQFF. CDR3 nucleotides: TGTGCCAGCTTTAGCGGGAGCGGTGAGCAGTTCTTC.

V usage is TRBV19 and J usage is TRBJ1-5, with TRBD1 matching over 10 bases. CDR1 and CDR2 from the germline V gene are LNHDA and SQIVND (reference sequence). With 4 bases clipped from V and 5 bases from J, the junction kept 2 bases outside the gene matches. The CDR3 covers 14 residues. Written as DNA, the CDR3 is TGTGCCAGTAGTAAAGGGACAGGGGATCAGCCCCAGCATTTT. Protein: CASSKGTGDQPQHF.

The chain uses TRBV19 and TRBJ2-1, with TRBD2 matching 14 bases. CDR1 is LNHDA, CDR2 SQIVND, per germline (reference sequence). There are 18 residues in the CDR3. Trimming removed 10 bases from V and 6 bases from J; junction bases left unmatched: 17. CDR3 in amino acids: CATSLGTSGSSAPNEQFF. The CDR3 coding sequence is TGTGCCACCTCCCTAGGGACTAGCGGGAGCTCTGCCCCCAATGAGCAGTTCTTC.

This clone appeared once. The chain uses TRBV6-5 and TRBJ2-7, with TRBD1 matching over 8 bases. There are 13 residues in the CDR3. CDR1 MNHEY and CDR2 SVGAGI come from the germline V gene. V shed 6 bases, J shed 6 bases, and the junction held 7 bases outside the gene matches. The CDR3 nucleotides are TGTGCCAGCAGCACGTCAGGGGGCGGCGAGCAGTACTTC. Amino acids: CASSTSGGGEQYF.